The clone carrying this T cell receptor beta chain has a handful of counts. Antigen specificity is unknown. The data originate from a study of memory CD4+ T cells and cytomegalovirus serostatus. Study-level information: Healthy Belgian adult donors included nine or ten CMV-positive and 24 CMV-negative people.

Findings and limits, study-wide: Each of approximately 69 CMV-associated TCRbeta sequences occurred in one to five individuals.

The sort gate was single viable CD3+CD4+CD8-CD45RO+ cells for memory CD4+ T cells. The CDR3 totals 12 residues. Germline V gene sequence: CDR1 SQVTM, CDR2 ANQGSEA. The V gene end was trimmed by 6 bases and the J gene end by 3 bases; junction bases not matched to a gene: 4. Data came from immunoSEQ multiplex PCR; TCRdb stores just in-frame clones and leaves some out. The profile shows some 57,000 clones, roughly four fifths of them singletons. This receptor was taken from an adult in good health and CMV-seronegative. The specimen sequenced was memory CD4+ T cells from blood. The J gene is TRBJ1-1, the V gene TRBV29-1, with 7 positions matching TRBD1. The CDR3 spells CSVRDSDTEAFF. CDR3 DNA sequence: TGCAGCGTCCGGGACAGTGACACTGAAGCTTTCTTT.